The 29 T cell receptor beta chains below were found in one sample sequenced in a study of T cell responses to AZD1222 COVID-19 vaccine. Assay used: immunoSEQ multiplex PCR; TCRdb lists only in-frame clones, some missing. The data hold under 200,000 clones, with roughly nine tenths observed a single time. The material was peripheral blood, obtained 28 days after the second dose of the MenACWY control vaccine. The receptors stem from an adult who received the MenACWY meningococcal vaccine as a control.

This chain uses TRBV11-2 with TRBJ1-2; 7 nucleotides line up with TRBD1. With V trimmed by 4 bases and J by 0 bases, 8 bases remained unmatched. The V gene's germline CDR1 is SGHAT and CDR2 FQNNGV. The CDR3 extends over 16 amino acids. The CDR3 bases are TGTGCCAGCAGCTACTGGGTGACAGGGACTAACTATGGCTACACCTTC. Translating gives CASSYWVTGTNYGYTF.

The chain joins TRBV15 to TRBJ2-5, with a possible D match to TRBD1 (6 bases). Germline loops: CDR1 LNHNV, CDR2 YYDKDF (reference sequence). The CDR3 is 13 residues long. Trimming cost V 3 bases and J 3 bases, with 8 bases left between them. The CDR3 nucleotides read TGTGCCACCAGCAGCCACAGGGAAGAGACCCAGTACTTC. The encoded protein is CATSSHREETQYF.

This chain joins TRBV14 and TRBJ2-1; D ambiguous. Trimming removed 4 bases from V and 10 bases from J, with 11 bases in between. Germline-derived CDR1 and CDR2 are SGHDN and FVKESK. The CDR3 extends over 12 amino acids. CDR3 sequence (DNA): TGTGCCAGCAGCCGAGACCGCCCGGAGCAGTTCTTC. Its translation is CASSRDRPEQFF.

This clone was observed a single time. CDR3: CASSSYGYNEQFF. The CDR3 DNA sequence: TGTGCCAGCAGTTCGTACGGGTACAATGAGCAGTTCTTC. The chain employs TRBV27 and TRBJ2-1; D gene uncertain. Germline V lookup: CDR1 MNHEY, CDR2 SMNVEV (reference sequence). Deletions cut 4 bases from V and 4 bases from J, with 8 bases between. The CDR3 runs 13 residues.

The chain is built from TRBV21-1 and TRBJ2-7; whether TRBD2, the table's D call, matches the DNA was not checked. TRBV21-1 is tagged as a pseudogene. There are 15 residues in the CDR3. For the CDR3, the DNA is TGTGCCAAATTAAAAACTCGGGAGGGGTGGTACGAGCAGTACTTC. The encoded protein is CAKLKTREGWYEQYF.

This chain uses TRBV27 with TRBJ1-6, with D perhaps matching TRBD1 (6 bases). The CDR3 has 11 residues. V lost 4 bases to trimming and J lost 14 bases, with 9 bases between them. Germline CDR1 MNHEY, CDR2 SMNVEV (reference sequence). The CDR3 sequence is CASSSGASLHF. CDR3 DNA sequence: TGTGCCAGCAGTTCAGGGGCGTCCCTCCACTTT.

This sequence joins TRBV19 and TRBJ1-2, with a weak D call TRBD1 (6 bases). V was clipped by 5 bases and J by 9 bases, with 19 bases between them. This CDR3 is 14 amino acids long. Per the germline V gene, CDR1 is LNHDA and CDR2 is SQIVND (reference sequence). The CDR3 protein is CASSPYLTGMRYTF. In nucleotides, the CDR3 is TGTGCCAGTAGTCCATACCTCACAGGGATGCGCTACACCTTC.

This chain uses TRBV5-1 with TRBJ2-3; 9 positions agree with TRBD2. The CDR3 contains 16 residues. Germline-derived CDR1 and CDR2 are SGHRS and YFSETQ. The J segment lost 2 bases and the V segment lost 7 bases, leaving 11 bases of the junction unmatched. The CDR3 loop reads CASGLAGIEYTDTQYF. CDR3 coding DNA: TGCGCCAGCGGTCTAGCGGGAATAGAATACACAGATACGCAGTATTTT.

V and J are TRBV27 and TRBJ1-2; TRBD1 matches at 9 bases. Germline assignment: CDR1 MNHEY and CDR2 SMNVEV (reference sequence). The CDR3 is 15 residues long. Losses at the gene ends were 2 bases for V and 7 bases for J; bases not matched to a gene: 8. The DNA of the CDR3 is TGTGCCAGCAGTTTAGCGGGACAGGGCACCTCTGGCTACACCTTC. It specifies CASSLAGQGTSGYTF.

V gene TRBV3-1 (or the pseudogene TRBV3-2) combines with J gene TRBJ1-2; 8 bases fit TRBD1. Germline lookup yields CDR1 LGHDT and CDR2 YNNKEL (reference sequence). V gave up 3 bases and J gave up 7 bases; unmatched junction bases: 7. The CDR3 covers 14 residues. CDR3 residues: CASSHKGQVPGYTF. DNA for the CDR3: TGTGCCAGCAGCCATAAGGGACAGGTCCCTGGCTACACCTTC.

The chain carries TRBV5-1 and TRBJ2-5; 9 bases line up with TRBD1. From germline, CDR1 is SGHRS and CDR2 YFSETQ. There are 15 residues in the CDR3. V was pared by 0 bases and J by 0 bases, with 0 bases of the junction left unmatched. Here the CDR3 reads CASSLGTGDQETQYF. In DNA, the CDR3 is TGCGCCAGCAGCTTGGGGACAGGGGACCAAGAGACCCAGTACTTC. The full variable domain, its missing parts supplied by reference TRBV5-1 and TRBJ2-5, is KAGVTQTPRYLIKTRGQQVTLSCSPISGHRSVSWYQQTPGQGLQFLFEYFSETQRNKGNFPGRFSGRQFSNSRSEMNVSTLELGDSALYLCASSLGTGDQETQYFGPGTRLLVL.

CDR3 nucleotide sequence: TGTGCCAGTAGTGAACAGGGAAACCAGCCCCAGCATTTT. This translates into CASSEQGNQPQHF. J is TRBJ1-5 and V is TRBV19; possibly TRBD1 for D (6 bases). CDR1 and CDR2 from the germline V gene are LNHDA and SQIVND (reference sequence). The CDR3 has 13 amino acids. Trimming shortened V by 5 bases and J by 7 bases, and 12 bases separated the two germline ends.

CDR3 loop: CASSPGPGIGETQYF. CDR3 DNA sequence: TGTGCCAGCAGCCCCGGGCCCGGGATTGGGGAGACCCAGTACTTC. V gene TRBV7-3 combines with J gene TRBJ2-5, with a tentative D call TRBD2 (5 bases). Trimming took off 5 bases at V and 5 bases at J, with 18 bases between the two ends. The length of the CDR3 is 15 residues. In germline, CDR1 is SGHTA, CDR2 FQGTGA.

At least ten counts were recorded for this clone. In the same sample, other DNA sequences code for this CDR3. The chain couples TRBV28 to TRBJ1-6; tentative D call: TRBD1 (5 bases). Germline-derived CDR1 and CDR2 are MDHEN and SYDVKM. The CDR3 is 13 residues long. V was shortened by 6 bases and J by 9 bases, with 12 bases between the two germline ends. CDR3 region: CASRSTGGSPLHF. CDR3 DNA: TGTGCCAGCAGGTCAACCGGGGGTTCACCCCTCCACTTT.

The rearrangement joins TRBV6-7 to TRBJ2-1; no definite D call. TRBV6-7 is classed as an ORF, of uncertain function. The CDR3 is 11 amino acids. The V end lost 6 bases, the J end lost 5 bases, and 5 bases lay between the germline ends. The CDR3 DNA reads TGTGCCAGCAGGCCCGACAATGAGCAGTTCTTC. This translates into CASRPDNEQFF.

The chain joins TRBV6-6 to TRBJ2-5; D is ambiguous. CDR1 and CDR2 from the germline V gene are MNHNY and SVGAGI (reference sequence). The CDR3 sequence is 10 residues long. V lost 2 bases and J lost 5, with 0 bases in between. The CDR3 protein is CASSYETQYF. The CDR3, as DNA: TGTGCCAGCAGTTACGAGACCCAGTACTTC.

The table lists this clone with a count of one. V is TRBV7-9 and J is TRBJ1-4, with 10 bases aligning to TRBD1. Unmatched junction bases numbered 6, after V lost 5 bases and J lost 9 bases. CDR1 and CDR2 (germline): SEHNR, FQNEAQ (reference sequence). This CDR3 is 14 amino acids long. CDR3 residues: CASSLRTGGKKLFF. CDR3 in DNA: TGTGCCAGCAGCCTCCGGACAGGGGGAAAAAAACTGTTTTTT. Filled out from reference TRBV7-9 and TRBJ1-4, the complete variable domain reads DTGVSQNPRHKITKRGQNVTFRCDPISEHNRLYWYRQTLGQGPEFLTYFQNEAQLEKSRLLSDRFSAERPKGSFSTLEIQRTEQGDSAMYLCASSLRTGGKKLFFGSGTQLSVL.

This chain links TRBV5-1 with TRBJ2-7; D possibly corresponds to TRBD2 (5 bases). Trimming took 1 base from V and 2 from J, leaving 16 bases between them. The length of the CDR3 is 16 residues. Germline lookup yields CDR1 SGHRS and CDR2 YFSETQ. The CDR3: CASSLSSDPAAYEQYF. The CDR3 DNA follows: TGCGCCAGCAGCTTGTCTTCTGACCCAGCGGCCTACGAGCAGTACTTC.

V is TRBV19 and J is TRBJ1-2; 9 bases map to TRBD1. Trimming at V came to 6 bases and at J to 5 bases, leaving 7 bases not matched to a gene. The CDR3 runs 14 residues. Germline V gene sequence: CDR1 LNHDA, CDR2 SQIVND (reference sequence). The CDR3 DNA reads TGTGCCAGTAGCTTGGCACAGGGGGCTTATGGCTACACCTTC. It yields the protein CASSLAQGAYGYTF.

The chain joins TRBV7-3 to TRBJ2-7, with 11 nucleotides matching TRBD2. The J segment lost 3 bases and the V segment lost 4 bases, leaving 11 bases of the junction unmatched. The CDR3 length is 17 residues. Germline loops: CDR1 SGHTA, CDR2 FQGTGA. The CDR3 DNA sequence: TGTGCCAGCAGCTCCCAGCCCCTAGCGGGAGGAGGCTACGAGCAGTACTTC. Its translation is CASSSQPLAGGGYEQYF.

The chain carries TRBV11-3 and TRBJ2-2; 9 nucleotides agree with TRBD2. Germline V gene sequence: CDR1 SGHNT, CDR2 YENEEA. The CDR3 is 16 amino acids. V gave up 3 bases and J gave up 3 bases; unmatched junction bases: 5. CDR3 sequence (DNA): TGTGCCAGCAGCTTTGGGCGGGAGGGCCACACCGGGGAGCTGTTTTTT. Translating it yields CASSFGREGHTGELFF.

The chain has TRBV30 and TRBJ2-6; D possibly corresponds to TRBD1 (5 bases). CDR3 length: 14 residues. Germline loops: CDR1 GTSNPN, CDR2 SVGIG (reference sequence). Trimming removed 2 bases at V and 4 bases at J, with 9 bases between. The CDR3 DNA sequence: TGTGCCTGGAGTCAGGGATCAGGGGCCAACGTCCTGACTTTC. Translating it yields CAWSQGSGANVLTF.

V and J are TRBV7-2 and TRBJ1-1; D is possibly TRBD1 (5 bases). Trimming left V 5 bases short and J 1 base short, with 23 bases between. This CDR3 comprises 18 residues. Germline assignment: CDR1 SGHTA and CDR2 FQGNSA. Here the CDR3 DNA reads TGTGCCAGCAGCATTATCCCGGGGCTCCCCTCAGGGAACACTGAAGCTTTCTTT. This gives the protein CASSIIPGLPSGNTEAFF.

CDR3 DNA sequence: TGCGCCAGCAGCCCCCGGACTAGCGGGACGCTCTACAATGAGCAGTTCTTC. Translated: CASSPRTSGTLYNEQFF. The chain recombines TRBV5-1 with TRBJ2-1, with 12 nucleotides matching TRBD2. The CDR3 consists of 17 residues. The ends lost 4 bases at V and 3 bases at J; junction bases unmatched: 8. Germline V lookup: CDR1 SGHRS, CDR2 YFSETQ.

Comment on this clone: The sample has other DNA sequences that encode this CDR3 too. The chain combines TRBV6-5 with TRBJ2-7; D is ambiguous. Per the germline V gene, CDR1 is MNHEY and CDR2 is SVGAGI. This CDR3 comprises 11 residues. Trimming cost V 7 bases and J 1 base, with 5 bases left between them. CDR3 residues: CASKGSYEQYF. The CDR3, as DNA: TGTGCCAGCAAAGGGTCCTACGAGCAGTACTTC.

The sample holds one count of this clone. The J gene is TRBJ1-5, the V gene TRBV28; possible D gene TRBD1, 5 bases. V was shortened by 4 bases and J by 4 bases, with 11 bases between the two germline ends. Germline V gene data show CDR1 as MDHEN and CDR2 as SYDVKM. CDR3 length equals 14 residues. The CDR3 nucleotides read TGTGCCAGCAGTTCTGGGGGACGAAATCAGCCCCAGCATTTT. As protein: CASSSGGRNQPQHF. The whole variable domain, filled in from reference TRBV28 and TRBJ1-5, reads DVKVTQSSRYLVKRTGEKVFLECVQDMDHENMFWYRQDPGLGLRLIYFSYDVKMKEKGDIPEGYSVSREKKERFSLILESASTNQTSMYLCASSSGGRNQPQHFGDGTRLSIL.

The chain combines TRBV25-1 with TRBJ1-1; D unresolved. The CDR3 has 12 amino acids. CDR1 MGHDK and CDR2 SYGVNS come from the germline V gene. The ends were cut back, 4 bases at V and 8 bases at J, with 11 bases in the middle. For the CDR3, the DNA is TGTGCCAGCAGTGCCTGGGGTGTGGAAGCTTTCTTT. Translating it yields CASSAWGVEAFF.

The chain is built from TRBV2 and TRBJ1-4, with D perhaps matching TRBD1 (5 bases). There are 13 residues in the CDR3. Germline V gene data show CDR1 as SNHLY and CDR2 as FYNNEI. The germline V and J ends were trimmed by 7 bases and 8 bases, with 14 bases remaining between them. The CDR3, as DNA: TGTGCCAGCATGCCTCCCCCAGGGGAAAAACTGTTTTTT. Protein sequence: CASMPPPGEKLFF.

V gene TRBV9 combines with J gene TRBJ1-1; D gene uncertain. The germline V and J ends were trimmed by 0 bases and 10 bases, with 10 bases remaining between them. Germline values: CDR1 SGDLS, CDR2 YYNGEE. The CDR3 contains 12 residues. CDR3 in amino acids: CASSVGEAAAFF. CDR3 DNA sequence: TGTGCCAGCAGCGTAGGCGAGGCGGCAGCTTTCTTT.